These 16 T cell receptor beta chains share one sample of origin, sequenced in a study of CXCR3-negative and CXCR3-positive naive CD8 T cells. General observations from the study: When CXCR3-positive naive cells were set against CXCR3-negative naive cells, the former had more hydrophobic TRB CDR3s.

The libraries of TRB cDNA were prepared using 5' RACE with UMI labels. With the 5' RACE reads reprocessed, TCRdb shows one record per CDR3 protein and no DNA. The sample holds around 130,000 distinct CDR3 sequences. Their target antigens are unknown. Sample: naive CXCR3+ CD8+ T cells from blood. Subset given: CD45RO-CCR7+CD27+CD95- naive CD8+ T cells expressing CXCR3 (TNR3+). The receptors derive from a human donor in good health. Some clones in this sample may be carry-over from other donors' samples.

This chain joins TRBV7-9 and TRBJ1-3; as DNA is missing, the TRBD1 call by TCRdb cannot be tested. The CDR3 spans 16 residues. Germline V lookup: CDR1 SEHNR, CDR2 FQNEAQ (reference sequence). CDR3 sequence reads: CASSLGQALSGNTIYF.

The rearrangement links TRBV7-8 to TRBJ1-1; TCRdb gives TRBD1 as the D gene, but with no DNA this cannot be confirmed. The length of the CDR3 is 13 residues. Germline V gene lookup returns CDR1 SGHVS and CDR2 FQNEAQ. This CDR3 is CASSFGTGPIAFF.

The chain joins TRBV18 to TRBJ2-7; the TCRdb D gene call, TRBD2, has no DNA to confirm it. The CDR3 spans 16 residues. Germline V gene data show CDR1 as KGHSH and CDR2 as LQKENI. The CDR3 region is CASSPGVPGDSLGQYF. Full variable domain (remainder filled in from reference TRBV18 and TRBJ2-7): NAGVMQNPRHLVRRRGQEARLRCSPMKGHSHVYWYRQLPEEGLKFMVYLQKENIIDESGMPKERFSAEFPKEGPSILRIQQVVRGDSAAYFCASSPGVPGDSLGQYFGPGTRLTVT.

The V and J genes are TRBV20-1 and TRBJ1-1. The V gene's germline CDR1 is DFQATT and CDR2 SNEGSKA (reference sequence). The CDR3 contains 13 residues. The CDR3 sequence: CSARGGTGTEAFF.

The chain carries TRBV6-2 or TRBV6-3 and TRBJ1-4; the D call of TRBD1 rests on TCRdb alone, since no DNA is present to check it. Germline assignment: CDR1 MNHEY and CDR2 SVGEGT. The CDR3 covers 17 residues. CDR3 region: CASSPLDTHATNEKLFF.

This chain links TRBV21-1 with TRBJ2-2; TCRdb's D call, TRBD2, is unchecked because there is no DNA. TRBV21-1 is marked as a pseudogene. The CDR3 has 20 residues. The CDR3 sequence is CASSKSKVGGRHLVAGELFF.

V is TRBV12-3 or TRBV12-4 and J is TRBJ1-2; TCRdb gives TRBD1 as the D gene, but with no DNA this cannot be confirmed. The CDR3 loop spans 15 amino acids. The CDR3 region is CASSPSGQELGGYTF.

The CDR3: CASSLGLAGSYNEQFF. V is TRBV5-1 and J is TRBJ2-1; TCRdb names TRBD2, which stays unverified in the absence of DNA. The CDR3 runs 16 residues. CDR1 and CDR2 (germline): SGHRS, YFSETQ.

The chain recombines TRBV5-6 with TRBJ1-1; TCRdb designates TRBD1, a call that cannot be tested without DNA. CDR3 length: 14 residues. Germline V lookup: CDR1 SGHDT, CDR2 YYEEEE. The CDR3 is CASSPDRLNTEAFF.

This sequence joins TRBV12-3 or TRBV12-4 and TRBJ2-7; the D call of TRBD1 rests on TCRdb alone, since no DNA is present to check it. The CDR3 loop spans 14 amino acids. This chain's CDR3 is CASRLRSGADEQYF.

The rearrangement links TRBV9 to TRBJ2-2. The germline V gene encodes CDR1 SGDLS and CDR2 YYNGEE. The CDR3 covers 13 residues. CDR3 in amino acids: CASSVDDTGELFF.

The V and J genes are TRBV4-2 and TRBJ1-1. The CDR3 loop spans 13 amino acids. Germline V gene sequence: CDR1 LGHNA, CDR2 YNFKEQ. The CDR3 spells CASSQGRNTEAFF.

The chain carries TRBV4-2 and TRBJ1-1; TCRdb picks TRBD1, but there is no DNA to check that call. CDR3 size: 14 residues. CDR1 and CDR2 from the germline V gene are LGHNA and YNFKEQ. The CDR3 reads CASTTGALNTEAFF.

The gene calls are TRBV7-2 and TRBJ2-7; lacking DNA, the TRBD1 call made by TCRdb goes unchecked. Per the germline V gene, CDR1 is SGHTA and CDR2 is FQGNSA. CDR3 size: 13 residues. CDR3 region: CASRGPAAWEQYF.

V and J are TRBV12-3 or TRBV12-4 and TRBJ2-1; TCRdb selects TRBD1, and the lack of DNA leaves this call unchecked. The CDR3 length is 14 residues. The CDR3 region is CASRPPGSYNEQFF.

This chain joins TRBV4-3 and TRBJ2-7; the TCRdb D gene call, TRBD1, has no DNA to confirm it. The CDR3 has 15 residues. From germline, CDR1 is LGHNA and CDR2 YSLEER. CDR3 residues: CASSQEQGYNYEQYF.